The 31 T cell receptor beta chains reported below all come from one sample, sequenced in a study of cytomegalovirus exposure and HLA in healthy donors. PCR was performed using 60 Vbeta and 13 Jbeta primers. The table came from immunoSEQ multiplex PCR; TCRdb's copy has only in-frame clones and leaves some out. The table shows 90,000 to 140,000 clones, with around 15% occurring only once. The sequenced sample was PBMCs. The receptors come from a female donor in good health and CMV-seronegative.

This clone was detected a few times. The missing conserved phenylalanine or tryptophan at the end of this CDR3 makes a read error likely. The chain carries TRBV27 and TRBJ1-5, with D maybe TRBD1 (6 bases). Trimming stripped 4 bases from V and 11 bases from J, with 15 bases between. Germline CDR1 and CDR2: MNHEY and SMNVEV (reference sequence). This CDR3 region has 13 residues. The CDR3 DNA is TGTGCCAGCAGTTGGACAGCCCTTGCCTCCCAGCATCTT. It translates to CASSWTALASQHL.

The V and J genes are TRBV7-3 and TRBJ2-3, with 9 bases matching TRBD2. The CDR3 is made up of 14 amino acids. Germline V gives CDR1 SGHTA, CDR2 FQGTGA. Trimming cost V 5 bases and J 6 bases; bases outside gene matches: 6. The CDR3 here is CASSVSGGLDTQYF. CDR3 sequence (DNA): TGTGCCAGCAGCGTTAGCGGGGGCCTGGATACGCAGTATTTT.

In its sample, this clone was seen a few times. The DNA for the CDR3 is TGTGCCAGTTCACAGGGGGAGCAGCCCCAGCATTTT. It yields the protein CASSQGEQPQHF. The V call is TRBV28, the J call TRBJ1-5, with 8 bases fitting TRBD1. With 9 bases clipped from V and 7 bases from J, the junction kept 5 bases outside the gene matches. This CDR3 contains 12 residues. Per germline, CDR1 MDHEN and CDR2 SYDVKM.

The chain couples TRBV30 to TRBJ2-1; TRBD2 matches 9 bases. Germline-derived CDR1 and CDR2 are GTSNPN and SVGIG (reference sequence). V was pared by 2 bases and J by 4 bases, with 6 bases of the junction left unmatched. CDR3 length: 15 amino acids. The CDR3 DNA is TGTGCCTGGAGTCTGACTAGCGGAGGTTACAATGAGCAGTTCTTC. Amino acids: CAWSLTSGGYNEQFF.

This clone was picked up a small number of times. The chain uses TRBV7-9 and TRBJ1-4; D not certain. Germline V CDR1 and CDR2: SEHNR, FQNEAQ (reference sequence). The V end lost 5 bases, the J end lost 7 bases, and 8 bases lay between the germline ends. There are 12 residues in the CDR3. CDR3 protein: CASSVVFEKLFF. The CDR3 coding sequence is TGTGCCAGCAGCGTCGTGTTTGAAAAACTGTTTTTT.

The V and J genes are TRBV10-3 and TRBJ1-6; D is unresolved. Trimming cost V 4 bases and J 10 bases, with 20 bases left between them. The germline gives CDR1 ENHRY, CDR2 SYGVKD. The length of the CDR3 is 16 residues. In nucleotides, the CDR3 is TGTGCCATCAGTGGTTTGGCGGGAGGTGTGGGATCACCCCTCCACTTT. Protein sequence: CAISGLAGGVGSPLHF.

The chain recombines TRBV29-1 with TRBJ2-1, with 7 bases matching TRBD1. The V gene end was trimmed by 7 bases and the J gene end by 6 bases; junction bases not matched to a gene: 12. The V gene's germline CDR1 is SQVTM and CDR2 ANQGSEA. This CDR3 has 14 residues. The CDR3 region is CSALPKTGSNEQFF. The CDR3 bases are TGCAGCGCCCTCCCTAAGACAGGGTCCAATGAGCAGTTCTTC.

The V gene is TRBV30, the J gene TRBJ1-1; a weak D match, TRBD1 (6 bases). This CDR3 spans 12 amino acids. Germline loops: CDR1 GTSNPN, CDR2 SVGIG (reference sequence). Trimming shortened V by 0 bases and J by 12 bases, and 14 bases separated the two germline ends. This chain's CDR3 is CAWSVGTPESFF. The CDR3, as DNA: TGTGCCTGGAGTGTAGGGACACCCGAGTCTTTCTTT.

This sequence joins TRBV4-3 and TRBJ1-2; D unresolved. Germline values: CDR1 LGHNA, CDR2 YSLEER. V gave up 0 bases and J gave up 4 bases, with 15 bases separating them. The CDR3 spans 16 residues. The CDR3 loop reads CASSQEKKRPGYGYTF. CDR3 DNA: TGCGCCAGCAGCCAAGAGAAGAAGAGACCGGGCTATGGCTACACCTTC.

This clone was detected only a few times. The V and J genes are TRBV28 and TRBJ1-2, with D tentatively TRBD1 (5 bases). Germline CDR1 and CDR2: MDHEN and SYDVKM. CDR3 size: 13 residues. V gave up 7 bases and J gave up 5 bases, with 14 bases separating them. This CDR3 is CASISGGDYGYTF. CDR3 in DNA: TGTGCCAGCATTTCCGGAGGGGATTATGGCTACACCTTC.

In its sample, this clone was seen a few times. This chain connects TRBV4-3 to TRBJ1-5; TRBD1 matches 7 bases. The V gene end was trimmed by 4 bases and the J gene end by 7 bases; junction bases not matched to a gene: 4. This CDR3 is 13 amino acids long. Germline V CDR1 and CDR2: LGHNA, YSLEER. The CDR3: CASSLHRGQPQHF. CDR3 DNA: TGCGCCAGCAGCCTCCACAGGGGACAGCCCCAGCATTTT.

This clone has only a few counts. The rearrangement links TRBV30 to TRBJ1-2; no reliable D call. V was clipped by 3 bases and J by 7 bases, with 15 bases between them. Germline values: CDR1 GTSNPN, CDR2 SVGIG (reference sequence). The CDR3 loop spans 13 amino acids. The CDR3 reads CAWRTLDVGGYTF. Here the CDR3 DNA reads TGTGCCTGGAGGACTTTGGATGTGGGTGGCTACACCTTC.

The gene calls are TRBV2 and TRBJ1-1; D gene uncertain. The CDR3 is 12 residues long. The germline V gene has CDR1 SNHLY and CDR2 FYNNEI. The V end was cut by 3 bases, the J end by 11 bases, with 13 bases between. CDR3 sequence: CASSDLGRSAFF. For the CDR3, the DNA is TGTGCCAGCAGTGATCTCGGGAGGTCGGCTTTCTTT.

This clone was seen a few times. J is TRBJ2-5 and V is TRBV15; 7 bases match TRBD2. V shed 3 bases and J 2 bases; nucleotides not matched to a gene: 15. Germline values: CDR1 LNHNV, CDR2 YYDKDF (reference sequence). The CDR3 has 18 residues. CDR3 DNA sequence: TGTGCCACCAGCAGTGAAGCGGGACTGCAGCGGGCTCAAGAGACCCAGTACTTC. Residues: CATSSEAGLQRAQETQYF.

The chain joins TRBV19 to TRBJ2-2; perhaps TRBD2 as D (6 bases). Germline values: CDR1 LNHDA, CDR2 SQIVND (reference sequence). V was shortened by 5 bases and J by 1 base, with 14 bases between the two germline ends. The CDR3 spans 16 residues. CDR3 sequence: CASSQPGLGNTGELFF. DNA of the CDR3: TGTGCCAGTAGTCAACCGGGACTGGGGAACACCGGGGAGCTGTTTTTT.

The chain uses TRBV6-5 and TRBJ2-7; 7 bases fit TRBD1. The germline V gene has CDR1 MNHEY and CDR2 SVGAGI. The ends lost 2 bases at V and 5 bases at J; junction bases unmatched: 6. The CDR3 contains 14 residues. CDR3 DNA: TGTGCCAGCAGTTACGCAAACAGGGGACACGAGCAGTACTTC. Protein sequence: CASSYANRGHEQYF.

Of note for this clone: The junction and the germline gene differ at one end; a read error may be behind it. V and J are TRBV7-8 and TRBJ1-2, with D hard to call. Per the germline V gene, CDR1 is SGHVS and CDR2 is FQNEAQ. This CDR3 spans 13 amino acids. CDR3 sequence (DNA): TGTGCCAGCGGCCGAACGGGGTATTATGCCTACACCTTC. It specifies CASGRTGYYAYTF.

Only a few counts were recorded for this clone. The V call is TRBV4-2, the J call TRBJ1-3; TRBD1 agrees at 7 bases. Germline trimming cut 0 bases from V and 1 base from J; bases unmatched to any gene: 3. The length of the CDR3 is 16 residues. The V gene's germline CDR1 is LGHNA and CDR2 YNFKEQ. In nucleotides, the CDR3 is TGTGCCAGCAGCCAAGACCGGGACAGTTCTGGAAACACCATATATTTT. Translating gives CASSQDRDSSGNTIYF.

CDR3 bases: TGTGCCAGCAGAGGGATGTGGGACTCTGAGCAGTACTTC. This codes for CASRGMWDSEQYF. This sequence joins TRBV7-2 and TRBJ2-7, with a weak D call TRBD2 (6 bases). From germline, CDR1 is SGHTA and CDR2 FQGNSA. This CDR3 spans 13 amino acids. Trimming removed 6 bases at V and 7 bases at J, with 16 bases between. Full variable domain (rest looked up from reference TRBV7-2 and TRBJ2-7): GAGVSQSPSNKVTEKGKDVELRCDPISGHTALYWYRQSLGQGLEFLIYFQGNSAPDKSGLPSDRFSAERTGGSVSTLTIQRTQQEDSAVYLCASRGMWDSEQYFGPGTRLTVT.

The CDR3 nucleotides read TGTGCCAGCAGTGAAGTAACGCCCTTAGACTATGGCTACACCTTC. Its translation is CASSEVTPLDYGYTF. V usage is TRBV2 and J usage is TRBJ1-2; D remains ambiguous. The CDR3 is made up of 15 amino acids. Germline loops: CDR1 SNHLY, CDR2 FYNNEI. V lost 1 base, J lost 3 bases, and 12 bases lay in between.

V and J are TRBV6-5 and TRBJ1-1, with 7 bases fitting TRBD1. V shed 4 bases, J shed 2 bases, and the junction held 7 bases outside the gene matches. This CDR3 is built from 15 residues. Germline V gene sequence: CDR1 MNHEY, CDR2 SVGAGI. CDR3 in DNA: TGTGCCAGCAGTTCCCTCGGGACAGCTAACACTGAAGCTTTCTTT. Encoded protein: CASSSLGTANTEAFF.

With regard to this clone: The junction differs from germline at one of its ends, possibly a read error. This rearrangement joins TRBV28 to TRBJ2-7; 7 nucleotides line up with TRBD2. Germline V gives CDR1 MDHEN, CDR2 SYDVKM. CDR3 length: 17 residues. CDR3 in DNA: TGTGCCAGCAGTCGGGATTATGCCCGCGGGGGAACACCAGTACTAGACTTC. Its protein is CASSRDYARGGTPVLDF. Using reference TRBV28 and TRBJ2-7 for the parts outside the CDR3, the full variable domain is DVKVTQSSRYLVKRTGEKVFLECVQDMDHENMFWYRQDPGLGLRLIYFSYDVKMKEKGDIPEGYSVSREKKERFSLILESASTNQTSMYLCASSRDYARGGTPVLDFGPGTRLTVT.

This clone was seen a few times. The gene calls are TRBV6-9 and TRBJ1-4, with 9 bases that match TRBD1. CDR1 is MNHGY and CDR2 is SVAAGI in the germline V gene. The CDR3 has 17 amino acids. The trim removed 3 bases at V and 6 bases at J, leaving 11 bases unmatched. Here the CDR3 DNA reads TGTGCCAGCAGTTACTTCAAAACAGGGGGCGAGGATGAAAAACTGTTTTTT. Its protein product is CASSYFKTGGEDEKLFF.

CDR3 in DNA: TGTGCCAGTAGTCGCCCGGGGTACCAAGAGACCCAGTACTTC. This codes for CASSRPGYQETQYF. The genes are TRBV19 and TRBJ2-5; maybe TRBD2 (5 bases). This CDR3 has 14 amino acids. Trimming removed 5 bases from V and 0 bases from J, with 10 bases in between. Germline V gives CDR1 LNHDA, CDR2 SQIVND (reference sequence).

V is TRBV21-1 and J is TRBJ2-2; the D call TRBD2 from the table was never checked on the DNA. TRBV21-1 corresponds to a pseudogene. The CDR3 consists of 16 residues. CDR3 DNA: TGTGCCAGCAGCAAAGGAAAGGCGGGGTTTACCGGGGAGCTGTTTTTT. Translating it yields CASSKGKAGFTGELFF.

The chain links TRBV19 to TRBJ1-5, with D possibly being TRBD1 (5 bases). The germline gives CDR1 LNHDA, CDR2 SQIVND (reference sequence). The CDR3 spans 15 residues. V shed 5 bases and J shed 2 bases, with 13 bases lying between them. CDR3 residues: CASSPQGGGNQPQHF. CDR3 in DNA: TGTGCCAGTAGTCCCCAGGGAGGGGGCAATCAGCCCCAGCATTTT.

The CDR3 DNA reads as TGCGCCAGCAGCCAAGTGTTCCCGGGACAGGGGGACACCATATATTTT. Translating it yields CASSQVFPGQGDTIYF. The rearrangement joins TRBV4-3 to TRBJ1-3; 11 bases are a match to TRBD1. Germline CDR1 and CDR2: LGHNA and YSLEER. This CDR3 contains 16 residues. With V trimmed by 1 base and J by 8 bases, 7 bases remained unmatched.

The chain couples TRBV5-4 to TRBJ2-2; 7 bases fit TRBD1. The germline CDR1 and CDR2 sequences are SGHNT and YYREEE (reference sequence). The CDR3 spans 15 residues. V gave up 0 bases and J gave up 7 bases; unmatched junction bases: 6. Here the CDR3 reads CASSLGTGWDGELFF. The CDR3 DNA reads TGTGCCAGCAGCTTGGGGACAGGATGGGACGGGGAGCTGTTTTTT.

This clone was counted only a few times. The chain employs TRBV19 and TRBJ2-1; 11 nucleotides match TRBD2. This CDR3 region has 17 residues. The germline CDR1 and CDR2 sequences are LNHDA and SQIVND (reference sequence). Trimming at V came to 6 bases and at J to 5 bases, leaving 12 bases not matched to a gene. The CDR3: CASSTIFLAGGNNEQFF. The CDR3, as DNA: TGTGCCAGTAGCACTATCTTCCTAGCGGGGGGCAACAATGAGCAGTTCTTC.

This clone was counted between two and nine times. Mismatch with germline at one junction end may stem from a read error. This sample includes further DNA sequences coding for the same CDR3. The V and J genes are TRBV6-1 and TRBJ1-6, with TRBD1 matching 7 bases. The CDR3 totals 15 residues. Germline loops: CDR1 MNHNS, CDR2 SASEGT. The DNA for the CDR3 is TGTGCTAGCAGTGAAGCGAACAGGGGTGGTTCACCCCTCCACTTT. Its protein product is CASSEANRGGSPLHF.

This sequence joins TRBV2 and TRBJ1-2; TRBD1 matches at 8 bases. V lost 10 bases to trimming and J lost 7 bases; unmatched junction nucleotides: 11. The CDR3 covers 13 residues. Germline values: CDR1 SNHLY, CDR2 FYNNEI. CDR3 nucleotides: TGTGCCACGGCCCAGGGGGCGCCCGGTGGCTACACCTTC. Its translation is CATAQGAPGGYTF.